Listed below are T cell receptor beta chains from one sample, sequenced in a study of cytomegalovirus exposure and HLA in healthy donors. Profiling relied on immunoSEQ multiplex PCR, and the TCRdb table lists in-frame clones only, not all of them. The sample lists roughly 180,000 clones; almost 80% were seen once. The source material was PBMCs. The receptor source for this set is a man aged 50 to 59 in good health and CMV-seropositive. The CDR3 runs from the conserved cysteine through the conserved F or W.

V,J,CDR3
TRBV6-1,TRBJ2-3,CASSASGGGRDTQYF
TRBV7-9,TRBJ1-2,CASSLALGGNYGYTF
TRBV4-1,TRBJ2-1,CASSPSSGRSYNEQFF
TRBV7-2,TRBJ2-3,CASSFRAGFQDTQYF
TRBV30,TRBJ2-3,CAWSSSASGGGGSDTQYF
TRBV5-4,TRBJ1-2,CASSLRVQGIRGYTF
TRBV11-2,TRBJ2-2,CASSPTGPGIGELFF
TRBV29-1,TRBJ1-1,CSVVALNTEAFF
TRBV28,TRBJ1-2,CASSFIHRGHQMDGYTF
TRBV10-3,TRBJ2-7,CAISETLAAGDSYEQYF
TRBV5-6,TRBJ2-7,CASSLPTGPYEQYF
TRBV5-5,TRBJ2-1,CASSFWDSNEQFF
TRBV9,TRBJ2-7,CASSTSTGGGIYEQYF
TRBV4-2,TRBJ2-2,CASSPREGGNTGELFF
TRBV7-2,TRBJ1-6,CASSLYGGGNSPLHF
TRBV28,TRBJ1-5,CASTTGPNQPQHF
TRBV10-2,TRBJ1-6,CASSQGSSPLHF
TRBV7-9,TRBJ1-1,CSSSRQGGLNTEAFF
TRBV2,TRBJ2-2,CASSEGARGGELFF
TRBV11-2,TRBJ2-2,CASSLDFRGELFF
TRBV7-8,TRBJ1-1,CASRETGEVMNTEAFF
TRBV27,TRBJ1-6,CASSFVRQGTTPLHF
TRBV4-3,TRBJ2-5,CASSRAGGLGETQYF
TRBV6-1,TRBJ2-7,CASSPPVPGYEQYF
TRBV7-2,TRBJ1-2,CASSQDRINYGYTF
TRBV6-1,TRBJ1-3,CASNRRSSGNTIYF
TRBV9,TRBJ2-7,CASSVGVALGRDEQYF
TRBV6-5,TRBJ1-2,CASSFPRTGNGYTF
TRBV11-2,TRBJ1-2,CASSPGTGVHGYTF
TRBV27,TRBJ2-2,CASGTGGPGELFF
TRBV7-7,TRBJ2-3,CASSPSSSGGDAQYF
TRBV10-3,TRBJ1-1,CAISVLQGQNTEAFF
TRBV30,TRBJ1-5,CAWGDRGNQPQHF
TRBV19,TRBJ1-2,CASGFTANYGYTF
TRBV6-6,TRBJ2-7,CASSQGLRYEQYF
TRBV5-4,TRBJ1-2,CASSLEGAGYGYTF
TRBV7-9,TRBJ1-4,CSSSQGLHEKLFF
TRBV10-3,TRBJ1-2,CAISGPGQTNYGYTF
TRBV7-8,TRBJ1-1,CASRRTGLMNTEAFF
TRBV27,TRBJ1-2,CASSLSAAGGGGYTF
TRBV7-2,TRBJ1-5,CASSSGTRQPQHF
TRBV28,TRBJ2-5,CASLGQGEETQYF
TRBV6-1,TRBJ1-1,CASRITGNTEAFF
TRBV5-6,TRBJ2-2,CASSFPTSGSGELFF
TRBV10-3,TRBJ2-5,CATGLAGYQETQYF
TRBV5-6,TRBJ1-1,CASSSPTGRRTEAFF
TRBV5-4,TRBJ1-6,CASSLGSRVDSPLHF
TRBV6-5,TRBJ2-7,CASRLAYEQYF
TRBV18,TRBJ1-1,CASSPGLNTEAFF
TRBV27,TRBJ2-7,CASSLKLAGYEQYF
TRBV4-3,TRBJ1-1,CASSKDRGRTEAFF
TRBV9,TRBJ1-2,CASSDPSQASRYYGYTF
TRBV5-1,TRBJ2-5,CASSFSGGKETQYF